This T cell receptor (beta chain) was captured in a study of T cell repertoires in cytomegalovirus infection. Study-level background: Public TCR beta signatures provided an indication of both CMV infection and a matching HLA type.

This CDR3 has 16 residues. CDR1 is MNHEY, CDR2 SMNVEV, per germline (reference sequence). J was trimmed by 9 bases and V by 5 bases; bases with no gene match: 15. Concerning this clonotype: Its antigen remains unidentified.

Using its own MiXCR run on the reads, TCRdb lists one record per CDR3 protein. The sample lists under 150,000 distinct CDR3 sequences, 20% to 30% seen once, with 34% in the top ten. The chain joins TRBV27 to TRBJ2-1; 8 nucleotides match TRBD2. This TCR derives from a human donor in good health (CMV status not recorded). Some clones in this sample may be carry-over from other donors' samples. Sequencing was done on a sample of PBMCs, sequenced either directly or after in vitro stimulation (not recorded which). CDR3 amino acids: CASSPRGSGEVGEQFF. CDR3 nucleotides: TGTGCCAGCAGTCCCCGGGGTAGCGGGGAGGTAGGTGAGCAGTTCTTC.